The source of this T cell receptor (beta chain) is a study of shared clonotypes between healthy human individuals. Whole-study results and caveats: Naive CD4 clonotypes were shared across several donors at approximately 5.3%.

Comment on this clone: The antigen is unknown.

Germline CDR1 and CDR2: SGHRS and YFSETQ. This CDR3 has 16 amino acids. With 2 bases clipped from V and 4 bases from J, the junction kept 6 bases outside the gene matches. In the CD4+ fraction, cells were divided into CD45RA+ naive and CD45RA-negative memory subsets. Methods used by the authors: Because ImmunoSEQ provided only junction sequences with no quality scores, the filtering differed. TCRdb's copy holds only in-frame clones and misses some; the assay was immunoSEQ multiplex PCR. The V and J calls and clone size were taken over from that table, and D and trimming were inferred from the DNA. The table has approximately 1.5 million clones, around 98.5% seen once.

The specimen was naive CD4+ T cells sorted from blood. Subset given: CD45RA+ positively selected. The source is a man between 25 and 39 years old in good health. The chain is built from TRBV5-1 and TRBJ2-5; 12 nucleotides match TRBD1. The CDR3 is CASSLSGTGGVETQYF. CDR3 in DNA: TGCGCCAGCAGCTTATCCGGGACAGGGGGCGTAGAGACCCAGTACTTC.